This TCR beta chain is drawn from a study of technical replicates of blood from a handful of donors. The CDR3 runs to 14 residues. CDR1 LGHNA and CDR2 YNFKEQ come from the germline V gene. Trimming cost V 5 bases and J 1 base, with 12 bases left between them. This table comes from immunoSEQ multiplex PCR, and its TCRdb copy is limited to in-frame clones, with some not included. The sample has approximately 65,000 clones; around 87% are singletons. The source material was PBMCs. This chain links TRBV4-2 with TRBJ2-7, with D tentatively TRBD1 (6 bases). This receptor was identified in a human donor in good health. Some clones in this sample may be carry-over from other donors' samples. The DNA for the CDR3 is TGTGCCAGCAGCAAGGACCAGGGGTCCTACGAGCAGTACTTC. Residues: CASSKDQGSYEQYF.